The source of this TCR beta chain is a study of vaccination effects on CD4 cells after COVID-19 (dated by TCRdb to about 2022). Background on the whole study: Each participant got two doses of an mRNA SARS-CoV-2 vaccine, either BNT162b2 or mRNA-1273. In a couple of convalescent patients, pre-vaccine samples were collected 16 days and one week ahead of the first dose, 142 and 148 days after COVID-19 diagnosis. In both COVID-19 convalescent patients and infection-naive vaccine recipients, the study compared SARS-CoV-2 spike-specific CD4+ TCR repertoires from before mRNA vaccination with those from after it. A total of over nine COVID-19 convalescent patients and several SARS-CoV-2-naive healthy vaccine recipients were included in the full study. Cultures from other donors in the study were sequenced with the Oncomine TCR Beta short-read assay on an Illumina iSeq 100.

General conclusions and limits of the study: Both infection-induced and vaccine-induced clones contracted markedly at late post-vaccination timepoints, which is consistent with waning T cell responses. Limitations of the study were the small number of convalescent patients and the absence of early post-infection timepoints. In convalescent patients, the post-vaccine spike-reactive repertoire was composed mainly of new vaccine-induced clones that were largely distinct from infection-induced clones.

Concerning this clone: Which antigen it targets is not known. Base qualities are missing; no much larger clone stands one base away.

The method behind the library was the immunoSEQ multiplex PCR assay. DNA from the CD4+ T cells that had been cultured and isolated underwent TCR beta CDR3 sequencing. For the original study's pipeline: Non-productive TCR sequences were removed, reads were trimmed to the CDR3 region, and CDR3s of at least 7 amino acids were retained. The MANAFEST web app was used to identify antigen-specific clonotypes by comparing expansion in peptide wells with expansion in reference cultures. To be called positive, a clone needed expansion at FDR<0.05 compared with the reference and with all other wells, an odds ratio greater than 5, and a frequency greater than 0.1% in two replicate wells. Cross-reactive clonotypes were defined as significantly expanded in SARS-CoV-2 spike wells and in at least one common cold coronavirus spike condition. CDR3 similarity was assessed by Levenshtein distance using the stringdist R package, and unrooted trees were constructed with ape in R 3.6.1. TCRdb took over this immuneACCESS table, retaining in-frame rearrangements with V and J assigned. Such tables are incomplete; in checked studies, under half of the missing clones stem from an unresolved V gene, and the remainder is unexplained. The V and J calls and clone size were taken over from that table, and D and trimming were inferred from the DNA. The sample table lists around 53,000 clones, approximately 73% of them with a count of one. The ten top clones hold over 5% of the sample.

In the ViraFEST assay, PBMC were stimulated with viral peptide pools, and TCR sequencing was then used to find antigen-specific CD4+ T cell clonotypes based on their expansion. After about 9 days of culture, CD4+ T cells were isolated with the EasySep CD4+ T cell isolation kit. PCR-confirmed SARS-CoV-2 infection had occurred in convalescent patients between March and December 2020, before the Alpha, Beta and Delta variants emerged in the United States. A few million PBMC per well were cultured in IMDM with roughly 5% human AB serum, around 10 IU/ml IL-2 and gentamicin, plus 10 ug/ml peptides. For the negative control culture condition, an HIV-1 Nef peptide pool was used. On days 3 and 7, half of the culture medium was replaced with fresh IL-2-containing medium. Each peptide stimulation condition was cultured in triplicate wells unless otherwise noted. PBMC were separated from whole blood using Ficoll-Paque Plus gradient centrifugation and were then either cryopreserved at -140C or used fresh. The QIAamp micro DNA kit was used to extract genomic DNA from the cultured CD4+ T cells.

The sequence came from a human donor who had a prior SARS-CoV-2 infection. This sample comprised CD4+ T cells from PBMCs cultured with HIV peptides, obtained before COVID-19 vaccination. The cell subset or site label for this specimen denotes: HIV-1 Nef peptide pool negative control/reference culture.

The CDR3 is CASSYSPGGLSYEQYF. The sequenced DNA: TGTGCCAGCAGTTACTCGCCGGGGGGGCTCTCCTACGAGCAGTACTTC. Recombination joined TRBV6-5 with TRBJ2-7; TRBD2 aligns with 8 central bases. The junction shows trimming of 0 bases on V and 0 bases on J, and the gene matches do not reach 4 bases of it. There are 16 amino acids in the CDR3, from cysteine to phenylalanine inclusive. The CDR3 DNA has 48 bases and is translated from base 1. The germline V gene supplies CDR1 MNHEY and CDR2 SVGAGI.